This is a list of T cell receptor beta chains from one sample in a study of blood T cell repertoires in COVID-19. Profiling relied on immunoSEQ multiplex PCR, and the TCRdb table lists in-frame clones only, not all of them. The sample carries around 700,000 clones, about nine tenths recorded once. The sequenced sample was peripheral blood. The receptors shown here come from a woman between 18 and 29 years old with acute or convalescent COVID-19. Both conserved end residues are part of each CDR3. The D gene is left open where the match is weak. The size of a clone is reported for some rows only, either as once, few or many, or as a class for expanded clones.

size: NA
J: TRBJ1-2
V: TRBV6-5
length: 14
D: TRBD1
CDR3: CARGQGAPKDGYTF
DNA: TGTGCCAGGGGACAGGGGGCACCTAAGGATGGCTACACCTTC

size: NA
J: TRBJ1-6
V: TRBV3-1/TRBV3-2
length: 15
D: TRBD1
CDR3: CASRHGTGTNSPLHF
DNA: TGTGCCAGCAGGCACGGGACAGGGACGAATTCACCCCTCCACTTT

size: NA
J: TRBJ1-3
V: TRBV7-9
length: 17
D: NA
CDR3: CASSQGSSAKSGNTIYF
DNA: TGTGCCAGCAGTCAGGGGTCGTCGGCAAAGTCTGGAAACACCATATATTTT

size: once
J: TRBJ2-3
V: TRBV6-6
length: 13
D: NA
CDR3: CASSARDTDTQYF
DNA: TGTGCCAGCAGTGCTCGGGACACAGATACGCAGTATTTT

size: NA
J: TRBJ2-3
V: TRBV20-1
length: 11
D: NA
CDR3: CSVRVTDTQYF
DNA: TGCAGTGTGAGAGTCACAGATACGCAGTATTTT

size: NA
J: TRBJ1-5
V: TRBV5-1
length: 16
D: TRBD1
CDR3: CASSPGQGNNNQPQHF
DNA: TGCGCCAGCAGCCCGGGACAGGGGAATAACAATCAGCCCCAGCATTTT

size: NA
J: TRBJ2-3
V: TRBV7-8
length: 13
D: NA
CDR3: CASSLGRTDTQYF
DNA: TGTGCCAGCAGCTTAGGGCGCACAGATACGCAGTATTTT

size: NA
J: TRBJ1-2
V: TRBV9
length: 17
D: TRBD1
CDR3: CASSFAGTASPNYGYTF
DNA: TGTGCCAGCAGCTTCGCCGGGACAGCTTCCCCTAACTATGGCTACACCTTC

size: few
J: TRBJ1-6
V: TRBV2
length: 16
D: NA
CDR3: CASSDGASRGDSPLHF
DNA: TGTGCCAGCAGTGACGGGGCGAGCAGGGGCGATTCACCCCTCCACTTT

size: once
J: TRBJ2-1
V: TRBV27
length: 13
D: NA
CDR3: CASSLGPSYEQFF
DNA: TGTGCCAGCAGTTTAGGGCCGAGCTATGAGCAGTTCTTC

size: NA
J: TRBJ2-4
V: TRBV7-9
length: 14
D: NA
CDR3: CASSLQGPGDIQYF
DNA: TGTGCCAGCAGCTTACAAGGTCCCGGGGACATTCAGTACTTC

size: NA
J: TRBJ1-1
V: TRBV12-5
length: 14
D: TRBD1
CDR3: CASGLPGQGVSAFF
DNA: TGTGCTAGTGGTTTGCCGGGACAGGGGGTTTCAGCTTTCTTT

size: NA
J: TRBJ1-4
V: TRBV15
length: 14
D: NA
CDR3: CATSYSLPGRELFF
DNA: TGTGCCACCAGCTACTCCCTGCCAGGGAGGGAACTGTTTTTT

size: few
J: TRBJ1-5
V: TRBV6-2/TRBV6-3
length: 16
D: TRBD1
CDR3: CASSTRGGQFNQPQHF
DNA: TGTGCCAGCAGCACGAGAGGGGGACAGTTCAATCAGCCCCAGCATTTT

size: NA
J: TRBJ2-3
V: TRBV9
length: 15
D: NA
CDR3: CASSVSGANTDTQYF
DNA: TGTGCCAGCAGCGTCTCAGGGGCGAACACAGATACGCAGTATTTT

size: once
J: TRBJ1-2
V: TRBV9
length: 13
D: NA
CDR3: CASSVDTGFGYTF
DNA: TGTGCCAGCAGCGTAGATACGGGATTTGGCTACACCTTC

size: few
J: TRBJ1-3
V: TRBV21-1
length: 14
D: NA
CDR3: CASSKRGGGNTIYF
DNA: TGTGCCAGCAGCAAAAGGGGGGGTGGAAACACCATATATTTT

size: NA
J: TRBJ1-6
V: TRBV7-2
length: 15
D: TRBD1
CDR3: CASSSGWTGNSPLHF
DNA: TGTGCCAGCAGCTCAGGTTGGACAGGGAACTCACCCCTCCACTTT

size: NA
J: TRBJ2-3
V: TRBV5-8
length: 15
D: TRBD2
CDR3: CASSLGRGGRDTQYF
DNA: TGTGCCAGCAGCTTGGGGCGGGGGGGCCGAGATACGCAGTATTTT

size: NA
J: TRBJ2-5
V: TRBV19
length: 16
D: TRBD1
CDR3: CASSMEGQGGGETQYF
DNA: TGTGCCAGTAGTATGGAGGGACAGGGGGGCGGAGAGACCCAGTACTTC

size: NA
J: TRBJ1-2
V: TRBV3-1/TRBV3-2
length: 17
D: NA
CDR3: CASSQDSGQFPNYGYTF
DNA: TGTGCCAGCAGCCAAGATTCTGGACAATTCCCCAACTATGGCTACACCTTC

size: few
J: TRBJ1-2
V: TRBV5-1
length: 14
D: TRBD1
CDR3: CASNSVTGGDGYTF
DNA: TGCGCCAGCAACTCGGTGACAGGGGGCGATGGCTACACCTTC

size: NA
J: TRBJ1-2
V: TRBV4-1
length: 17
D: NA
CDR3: CASSQERRVPLTGGYTF
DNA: TGCGCCAGCAGCCAAGAGAGGAGGGTCCCATTGACGGGAGGCTACACCTTC

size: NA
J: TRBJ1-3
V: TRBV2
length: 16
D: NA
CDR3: CASTQEGAFSGNTIYF
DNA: TGTGCCAGCACTCAAGAGGGTGCTTTCTCTGGAAACACCATATATTTT

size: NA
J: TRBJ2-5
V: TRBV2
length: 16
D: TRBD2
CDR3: CASSIKKAGGRETQYF
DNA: TGTGCCAGCAGTATAAAGAAAGCGGGGGGGCGCGAGACCCAGTACTTC

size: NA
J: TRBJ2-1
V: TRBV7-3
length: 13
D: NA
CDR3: CASSLTALNEQFF
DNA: TGTGCCAGCAGCTTGACAGCCCTCAATGAGCAGTTCTTC

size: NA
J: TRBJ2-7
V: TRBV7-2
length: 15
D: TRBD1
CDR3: CASSLEPQGAYEQYF
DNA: TGTGCCAGCAGCTTAGAACCCCAGGGGGCTTACGAGCAGTACTTC

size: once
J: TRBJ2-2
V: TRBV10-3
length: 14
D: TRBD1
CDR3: CAISGDRGTGELFF
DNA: TGTGCCATCAGTGGAGACAGGGGGACCGGGGAGCTGTTTTTT

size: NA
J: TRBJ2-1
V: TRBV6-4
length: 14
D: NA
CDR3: CASSRSGAHNEQFF
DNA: TGTGCCAGCAGTAGGTCAGGGGCCCACAATGAGCAGTTCTTC

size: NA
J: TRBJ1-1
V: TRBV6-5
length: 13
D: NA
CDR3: CASIPGKNTEAFF
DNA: TGTGCCAGCATTCCCGGGAAGAACACTGAAGCTTTCTTT

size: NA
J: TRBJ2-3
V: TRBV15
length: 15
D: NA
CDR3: CATSRQGRPTDTQYF
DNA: TGTGCCACCAGCAGACAGGGGCGACCCACAGATACGCAGTATTTT

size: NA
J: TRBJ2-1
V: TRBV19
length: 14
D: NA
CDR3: CASSRQGLYNEQFF
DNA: TGTGCCAGTAGTCGGCAGGGTCTATACAATGAGCAGTTCTTC

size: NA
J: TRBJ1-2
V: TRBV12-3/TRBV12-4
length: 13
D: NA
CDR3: CASSFAGIDGYTF
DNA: TGTGCCAGCAGTTTTGCAGGGATCGATGGCTACACCTTC

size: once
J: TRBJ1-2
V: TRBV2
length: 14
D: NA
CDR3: CASPRGYPDYGYTF
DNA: TGTGCCAGCCCCCGAGGTTATCCCGACTATGGCTACACCTTC